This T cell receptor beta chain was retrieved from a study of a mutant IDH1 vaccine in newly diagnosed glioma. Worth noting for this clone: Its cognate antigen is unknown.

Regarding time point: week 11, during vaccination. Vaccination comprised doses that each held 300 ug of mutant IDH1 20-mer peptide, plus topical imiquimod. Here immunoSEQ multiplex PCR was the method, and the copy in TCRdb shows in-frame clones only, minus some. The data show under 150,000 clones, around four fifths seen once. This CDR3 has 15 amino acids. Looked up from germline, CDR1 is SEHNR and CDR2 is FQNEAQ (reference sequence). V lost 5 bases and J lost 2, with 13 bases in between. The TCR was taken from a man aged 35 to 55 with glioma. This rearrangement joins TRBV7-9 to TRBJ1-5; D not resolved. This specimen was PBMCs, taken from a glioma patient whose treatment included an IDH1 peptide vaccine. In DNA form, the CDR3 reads TGTGCCAGCAGCCAGGCGGGTACGGGCAATCAGCCCCAGCATTTT. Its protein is CASSQAGTGNQPQHF.